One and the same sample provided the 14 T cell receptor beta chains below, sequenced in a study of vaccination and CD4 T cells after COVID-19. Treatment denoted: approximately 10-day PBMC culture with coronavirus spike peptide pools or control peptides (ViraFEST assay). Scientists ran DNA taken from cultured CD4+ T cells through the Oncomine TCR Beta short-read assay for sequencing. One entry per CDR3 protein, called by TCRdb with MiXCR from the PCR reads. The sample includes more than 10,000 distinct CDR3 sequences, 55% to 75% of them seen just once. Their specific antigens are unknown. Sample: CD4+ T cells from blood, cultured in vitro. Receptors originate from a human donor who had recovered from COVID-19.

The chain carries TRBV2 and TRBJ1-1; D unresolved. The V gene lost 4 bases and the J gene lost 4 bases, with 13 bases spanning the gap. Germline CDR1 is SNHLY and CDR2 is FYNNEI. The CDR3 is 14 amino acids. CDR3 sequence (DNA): TGTGCCAGCAGTGGTGGACTGCGGGGCACTGAAGCTTTCTTT. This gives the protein CASSGGLRGTEAFF. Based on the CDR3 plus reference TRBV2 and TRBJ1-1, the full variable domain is EPEVTQTPSHQVTQMGQEVILRCVPISNHLYFYWYRQILGQKVEFLVSFYNNEISEKSEIFDDQFSVERPDGSNFTLKIRSTKLEDSAMYFCASSGGLRGTEAFFGQGTRLTVV.

CDR3 in amino acids: CASSPYNSPLHF. The CDR3 coding sequence is TGTGCCAGCAGCCCATATAATTCACCCCTCCACTTT. This chain joins TRBV7-2 and TRBJ1-6; D gene unclear. CDR3 length equals 12 residues. V was shortened by 5 bases and J by 4 bases, with 3 bases between the two germline ends. Looked up from germline, CDR1 is SGHTA and CDR2 is FQGNSA.

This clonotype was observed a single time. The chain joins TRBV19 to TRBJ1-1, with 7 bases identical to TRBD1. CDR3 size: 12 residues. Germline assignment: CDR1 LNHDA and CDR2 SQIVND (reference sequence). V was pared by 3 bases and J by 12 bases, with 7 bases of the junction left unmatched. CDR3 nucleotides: TGTGCCAGTAGTATTGGGAACAGGGGTCCTTTCTTT. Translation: CASSIGNRGPFF. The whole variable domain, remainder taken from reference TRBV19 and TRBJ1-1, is DGGITQSPKYLFRKEGQNVTLSCEQNLNHDAMYWYRQDPGQGLRLIYYSQIVNDFQKGDIAEGYSVSREKKESFPLTVTSAQKNPTAFYLCASSIGNRGPFFGQGTRLTVV.

The CDR3 spells CASGTRHEQYF. The CDR3 DNA reads TGTGCCAGCGGGACTAGGCACGAGCAGTACTTC. This chain uses TRBV6-1 with TRBJ2-7, with 8 bases fitting TRBD2. The V gene end was trimmed by 8 bases and the J gene end by 5 bases; junction bases not matched to a gene: 2. The CDR3 has 11 residues. From germline, CDR1 is MNHNS and CDR2 SASEGT.

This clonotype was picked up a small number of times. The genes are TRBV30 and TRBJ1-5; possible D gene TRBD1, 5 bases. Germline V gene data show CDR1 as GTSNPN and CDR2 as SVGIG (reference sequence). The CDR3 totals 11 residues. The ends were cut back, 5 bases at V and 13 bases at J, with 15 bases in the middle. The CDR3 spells CAWGLSGTQHF. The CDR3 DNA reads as TGTGCCTGGGGTTTATCCGGGACTCAGCATTTT.

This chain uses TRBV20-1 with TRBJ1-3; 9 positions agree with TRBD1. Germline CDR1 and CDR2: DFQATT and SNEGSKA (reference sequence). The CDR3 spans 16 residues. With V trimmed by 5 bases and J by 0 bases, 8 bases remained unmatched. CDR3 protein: CSAYSGTGISGNTIYF. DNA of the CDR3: TGCAGTGCTTATTCCGGGACAGGGATCTCTGGAAACACCATATATTTT.

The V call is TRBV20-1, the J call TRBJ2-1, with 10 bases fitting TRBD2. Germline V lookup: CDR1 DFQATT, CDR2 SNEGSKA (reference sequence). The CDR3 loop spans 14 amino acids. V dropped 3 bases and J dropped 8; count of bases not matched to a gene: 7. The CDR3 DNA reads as TGCAGTGCTAGGGTACCTAGCGGGAGTGATGAGCAGTTCTTC. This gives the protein CSARVPSGSDEQFF.

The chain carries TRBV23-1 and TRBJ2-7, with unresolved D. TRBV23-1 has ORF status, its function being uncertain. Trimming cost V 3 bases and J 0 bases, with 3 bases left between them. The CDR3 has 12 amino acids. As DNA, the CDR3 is TGCGCCAGCAGTCACGTCTCCTACGAGCAGTACTTC. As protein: CASSHVSYEQYF.

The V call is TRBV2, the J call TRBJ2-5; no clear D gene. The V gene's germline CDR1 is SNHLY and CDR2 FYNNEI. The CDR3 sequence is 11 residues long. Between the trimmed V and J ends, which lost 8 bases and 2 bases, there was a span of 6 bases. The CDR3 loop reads CASPGQETQYF. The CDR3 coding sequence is TGTGCCAGCCCAGGACAAGAGACCCAGTACTTC.

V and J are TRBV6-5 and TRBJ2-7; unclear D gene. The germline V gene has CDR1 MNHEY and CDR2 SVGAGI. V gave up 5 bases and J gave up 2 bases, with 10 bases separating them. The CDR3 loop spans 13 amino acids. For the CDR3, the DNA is TGTGCCAGCAGTAACTTAGGACCCTACGAGCAGTACTTC. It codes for CASSNLGPYEQYF.

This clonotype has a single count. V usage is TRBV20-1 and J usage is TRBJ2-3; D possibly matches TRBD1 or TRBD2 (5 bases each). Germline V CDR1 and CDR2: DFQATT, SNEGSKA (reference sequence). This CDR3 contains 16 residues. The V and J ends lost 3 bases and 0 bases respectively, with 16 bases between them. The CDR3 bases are TGCAGTGCTAGTGACCGGGACCTTGCTAGCACAGATACGCAGTATTTT. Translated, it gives CSASDRDLASTDTQYF.

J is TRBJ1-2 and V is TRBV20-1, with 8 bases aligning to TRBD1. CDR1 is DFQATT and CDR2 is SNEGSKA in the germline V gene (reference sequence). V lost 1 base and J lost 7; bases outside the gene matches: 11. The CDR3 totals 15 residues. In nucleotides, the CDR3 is TGCAGTGCTAGAGCCGGGACAGGATCCCTGCCTGGCTACACCTTC. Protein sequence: CSARAGTGSLPGYTF.

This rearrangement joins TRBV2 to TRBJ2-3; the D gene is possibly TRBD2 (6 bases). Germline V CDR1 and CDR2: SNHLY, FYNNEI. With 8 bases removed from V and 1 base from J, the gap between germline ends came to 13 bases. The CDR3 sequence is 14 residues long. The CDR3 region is CASSWEVGTDTQYF. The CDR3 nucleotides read TGTGCCAGCTCTTGGGAGGTGGGCACAGATACGCAGTATTTT.

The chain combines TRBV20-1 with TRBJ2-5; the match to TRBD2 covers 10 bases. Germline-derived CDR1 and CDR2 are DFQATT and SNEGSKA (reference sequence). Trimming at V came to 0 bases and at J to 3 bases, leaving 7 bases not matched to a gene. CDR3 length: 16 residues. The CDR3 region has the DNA TGCAGTGCTAGAGATGTCGCTAGCGGGAGAGAAGAGACCCAGTACTTC. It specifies CSARDVASGREETQYF.